A single T cell receptor beta chain is shown here with its context. V lost 5 bases to trimming and J lost 6 bases; unmatched junction nucleotides: 10. Germline V lookup: CDR1 SEHNR, CDR2 FQNEAQ (reference sequence). The CDR3 length is 15 residues. The data were obtained in a study of blood T cell repertoires in COVID-19. Study-level information: Collection of acute and convalescent COVID-19 samples took place in the United States, Italy and Spain.

The table came from immunoSEQ multiplex PCR; TCRdb's copy has only in-frame clones and leaves some out. The sample has some 200,000 clones, 87% seen once; the top ten hold 3.7%. Material for sequencing was peripheral blood. The source of this sequence is a young man with active or convalescent COVID-19. V usage is TRBV7-9 and J usage is TRBJ1-2; 9 nucleotides line up with TRBD1. The CDR3 reads CASSPRQGVWNGYTF. The CDR3 DNA is TGTGCCAGCAGCCCCAGACAGGGGGTGTGGAATGGCTACACCTTC.